The 16 T cell receptor beta chains presented below share a single source sample, sequenced in a study of T cell responses to AZD1222 COVID-19 vaccine. The repertoire was sequenced with immunoSEQ multiplex PCR; TCRdb's copy has only in-frame clones and lacks some. The table shows 120,000 to 150,000 clones, with approximately 90% occurring only once. Sequencing used peripheral blood, obtained on day 0 of MenACWY control vaccination. Every receptor here comes from an adult in good health.

This clone was observed a handful of times. The same CDR3 can be traced to other DNA sequences in this sample. CDR3 sequence reads: CASSLGDYGYTF. CDR3 DNA sequence: TGTGCCAGCAGTTTAGGAGACTATGGCTACACCTTC. This chain connects TRBV28 to TRBJ1-2; D not resolved. Per germline, CDR1 MDHEN and CDR2 SYDVKM. The CDR3 is made up of 12 amino acids. V gave up 2 bases and J gave up 3 bases, with 4 bases separating them.

This chain connects TRBV4-3 to TRBJ2-6, with D perhaps given as TRBD1 or TRBD2 (6 bases each). Trimming shortened V by 0 bases and J by 0 bases, and 9 bases separated the two germline ends. CDR3 size: 17 residues. In germline, CDR1 is LGHNA, CDR2 YSLEER. The CDR3 spells CASSQEGGHSGANVLTF. CDR3 sequence (DNA): TGCGCCAGCAGCCAAGAGGGGGGACACTCTGGGGCCAACGTCCTGACTTTC.

The rearrangement uses TRBV18 and TRBJ1-1, with a possible D match to TRBD1 (6 bases). The CDR3 spans 15 residues. Germline V gives CDR1 KGHSH, CDR2 LQKENI. The germline V and J ends were trimmed by 4 bases and 3 bases, with 15 bases remaining between them. DNA of the CDR3: TGTGCCAGCTCACTTTTTCAGGGGAGGCACACTGAAGCTTTCTTT. Translation: CASSLFQGRHTEAFF.

This chain connects TRBV7-2 to TRBJ1-5; D not certain. The V gene lost 7 bases and the J gene lost 5 bases, with 3 bases spanning the gap. Germline assignment: CDR1 SGHTA and CDR2 FQGNSA. The CDR3 totals 10 residues. CDR3 residues: CASNYQPQHF. The CDR3 nucleotides read TGTGCCAGCAATTATCAGCCCCAGCATTTT.

V and J are TRBV6-2 or TRBV6-3 and TRBJ2-2, with D possibly being TRBD1 or TRBD2 (5 bases each). CDR3 size: 17 residues. V shed 2 bases and J shed 0 bases, with 13 bases lying between them. Germline CDR1 and CDR2: MNHEY and SVGEGT. The CDR3 sequence: CASSYGWGPPNTGELFF. Written as DNA, the CDR3 is TGTGCCAGCAGTTACGGTTGGGGACCGCCGAACACCGGGGAGCTGTTTTTT.

This chain joins TRBV18 and TRBJ2-7; no firm D call. Germline CDR1 reads KGHSH; CDR2 reads LQKENI. Trimming left V 3 bases short and J 2 bases short, with 14 bases between. This CDR3 contains 15 residues. This CDR3 reads CASSPFPIPAYEQYF. CDR3 DNA: TGTGCCAGCTCACCGTTCCCAATTCCAGCCTACGAGCAGTACTTC.

The chain employs TRBV19 and TRBJ2-1; no reliable D call. The CDR3 has 13 amino acids. Per germline, CDR1 LNHDA and CDR2 SQIVND (reference sequence). V was cut by 6 bases and J by 6 bases, with 12 bases left in between. The CDR3 sequence is CASSESPGNEQFF. In DNA form, the CDR3 reads TGTGCCAGTAGCGAGAGTCCGGGCAATGAGCAGTTCTTC.

This rearrangement joins TRBV6-5 to TRBJ1-2; maybe TRBD1 (5 bases). Germline lookup yields CDR1 MNHEY and CDR2 SVGAGI. Trimming took 4 bases from V and 3 from J, leaving 12 bases between them. The CDR3 is 14 residues long. CDR3 nucleotide sequence: TGTGCCAGCAGTTTATATCGGGGGTACTATGGCTACACCTTC. It encodes CASSLYRGYYGYTF.

The chain recombines TRBV19 with TRBJ2-7, with 7 positions matching TRBD1. Germline V gene lookup returns CDR1 LNHDA and CDR2 SQIVND (reference sequence). The CDR3 has 15 residues. V trimming: 3 bases; J trimming: 5 bases; junction bases outside the gene matches: 10. The CDR3 nucleotides read TGTGCCAGTAGTATCGCCAGACAGGGTAAACACGAGCAGTACTTC. This gives the protein CASSIARQGKHEQYF.

The chain recombines TRBV5-1 with TRBJ2-3; 9 bases are shared with TRBD1. From germline, CDR1 is SGHRS and CDR2 YFSETQ. The CDR3 contains 16 residues. Losses at the gene ends were 2 bases for V and 0 bases for J; bases not matched to a gene: 4. The CDR3 nucleotides read TGCGCCAGCAGCTTCACAGGGGGCCTTAGCACAGATACGCAGTATTTT. Its protein is CASSFTGGLSTDTQYF.

This chain links TRBV11-2 with TRBJ1-3; TRBD1 matches at 7 bases. The CDR3 spans 15 residues. Trimming at V came to 3 bases and at J to 0 bases, leaving 2 bases not matched to a gene. Germline CDR1 is SGHAT and CDR2 is FQNNGV. The CDR3 sequence: CASSLGQSSGNTIYF. As DNA, the CDR3 is TGTGCCAGCAGCTTGGGACAGAGCTCTGGAAACACCATATATTTT.

The rearrangement uses TRBV14 and TRBJ1-1; 8 bases are a match to TRBD1. Trimming removed 1 base from V and 0 bases from J; junction bases left unmatched: 7. The CDR3 has 17 residues. Germline CDR1 reads SGHDN; CDR2 reads FVKESK. In DNA, the CDR3 is TGTGCCAGCAGCCAAGCCCAGGGGGCCGAATTGAACACTGAAGCTTTCTTT. Protein sequence: CASSQAQGAELNTEAFF.

This clone has more than one count but fewer than ten. The chain carries TRBV5-1 and TRBJ2-5; 8 bases fit TRBD1. V dropped 2 bases and J dropped 5; count of bases not matched to a gene: 14. The CDR3 is 17 amino acids. The germline gives CDR1 SGHRS, CDR2 YFSETQ. CDR3 sequence (DNA): TGCGCCAGCAGCTTTGGTGCACGGACAGGGCCGGGGGAGACCCAGTACTTC. Protein sequence: CASSFGARTGPGETQYF.

This chain connects TRBV7-3 to TRBJ1-1; D is unresolved. The ends were cut back, 2 bases at V and 1 base at J, with 8 bases in the middle. There are 14 residues in the CDR3. CDR1 is SGHTA, CDR2 FQGTGA, per germline. The CDR3 DNA reads TGTGCCAGCAGCTTATCCGCCAAGAACACTGAAGCTTTCTTT. Protein product: CASSLSAKNTEAFF.

The genes are TRBV10-3 and TRBJ2-2, with D unresolved. The CDR3 contains 13 residues. Trimming took 9 bases from V and 6 from J, leaving 14 bases between them. Germline CDR1 is ENHRY and CDR2 is SYGVKD. The CDR3 protein is CAMGNRFAGELFF. As DNA, the CDR3 is TGTGCCATGGGGAATCGTTTCGCCGGGGAGCTGTTTTTT.

The genes are TRBV7-9 and TRBJ1-1, with a possible D match to TRBD1 (6 bases). Looked up from germline, CDR1 is SEHNR and CDR2 is FQNEAQ (reference sequence). Between the trimmed V and J ends, which lost 2 bases and 6 bases, there was a span of 10 bases. CDR3 length: 13 amino acids. The CDR3, as DNA: TGTGCCAGCAGCTTACGCGAGGGGGCTGAAGCTTTCTTT. This gives the protein CASSLREGAEAFF.